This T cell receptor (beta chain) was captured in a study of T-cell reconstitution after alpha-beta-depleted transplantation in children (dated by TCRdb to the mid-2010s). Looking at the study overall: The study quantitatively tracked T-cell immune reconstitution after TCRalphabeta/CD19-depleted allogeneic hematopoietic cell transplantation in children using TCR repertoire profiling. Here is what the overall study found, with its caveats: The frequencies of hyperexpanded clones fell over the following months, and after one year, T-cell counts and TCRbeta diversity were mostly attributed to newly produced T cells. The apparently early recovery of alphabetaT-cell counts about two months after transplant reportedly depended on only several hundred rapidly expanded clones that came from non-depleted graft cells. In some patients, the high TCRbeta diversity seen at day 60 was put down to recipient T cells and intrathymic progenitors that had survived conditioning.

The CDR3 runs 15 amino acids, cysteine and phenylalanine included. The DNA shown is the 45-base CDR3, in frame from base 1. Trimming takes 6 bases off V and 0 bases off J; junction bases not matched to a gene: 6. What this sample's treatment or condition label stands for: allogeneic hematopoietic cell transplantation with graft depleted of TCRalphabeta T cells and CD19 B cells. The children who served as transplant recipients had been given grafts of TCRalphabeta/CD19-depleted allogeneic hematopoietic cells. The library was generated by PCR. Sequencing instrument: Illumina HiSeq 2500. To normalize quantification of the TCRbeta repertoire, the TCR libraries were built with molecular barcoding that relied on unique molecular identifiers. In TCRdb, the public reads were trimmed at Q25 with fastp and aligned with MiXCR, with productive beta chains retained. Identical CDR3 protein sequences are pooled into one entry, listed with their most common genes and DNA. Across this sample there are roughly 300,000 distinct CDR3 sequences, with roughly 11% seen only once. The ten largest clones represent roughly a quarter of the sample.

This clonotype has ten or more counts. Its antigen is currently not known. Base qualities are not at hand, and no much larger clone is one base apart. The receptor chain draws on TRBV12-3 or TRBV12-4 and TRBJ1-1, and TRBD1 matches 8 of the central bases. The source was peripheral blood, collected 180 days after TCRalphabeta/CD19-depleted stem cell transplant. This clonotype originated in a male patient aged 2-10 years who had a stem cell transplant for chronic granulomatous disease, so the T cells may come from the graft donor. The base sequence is TGTGCCAGCAGCCAGGGGGCCGGGATGAACACTGAAGCTTTCTTT. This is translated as CASSQGAGMNTEAFF.